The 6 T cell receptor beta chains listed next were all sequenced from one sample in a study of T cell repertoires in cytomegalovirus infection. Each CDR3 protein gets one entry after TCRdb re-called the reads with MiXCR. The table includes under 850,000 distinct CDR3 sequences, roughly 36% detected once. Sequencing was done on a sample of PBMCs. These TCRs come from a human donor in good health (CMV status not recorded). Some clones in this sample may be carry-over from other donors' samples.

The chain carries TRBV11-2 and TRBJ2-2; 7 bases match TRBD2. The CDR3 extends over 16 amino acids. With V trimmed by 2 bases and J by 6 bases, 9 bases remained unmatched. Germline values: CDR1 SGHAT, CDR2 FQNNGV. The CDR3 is CASSLSITGGAGELFF. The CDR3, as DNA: TGTGCCAGCAGCTTAAGCATAACGGGGGGTGCCGGGGAGCTGTTTTTT.

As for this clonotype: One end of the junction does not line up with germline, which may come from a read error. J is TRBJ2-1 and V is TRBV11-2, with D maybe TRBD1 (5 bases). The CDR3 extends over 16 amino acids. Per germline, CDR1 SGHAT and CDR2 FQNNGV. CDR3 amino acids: CASSLARTHDYNAQFF. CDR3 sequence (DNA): TGTGCCAGCAGCTTAGCACGGACACACGATTACAATGCGCAGTTCTTC.

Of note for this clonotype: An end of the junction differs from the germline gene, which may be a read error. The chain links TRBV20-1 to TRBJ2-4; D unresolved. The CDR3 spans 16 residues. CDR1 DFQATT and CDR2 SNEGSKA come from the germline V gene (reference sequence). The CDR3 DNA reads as TGCAGTGCTAGAGATTTCGGCGATTTGGGAAAAAACATTCAGTCCTTC. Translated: CSARDFGDLGKNIQSF.

CDR3 amino acids: CASSSDAGGPGDTQYF. CDR3 DNA sequence: TGTGCCAGCAGCTCCGATGCGGGGGGGCCCGGAGATACGCAGTATTTT. The rearrangement uses TRBV11-1 and TRBJ2-3, with TRBD2 identical over 9 bases. CDR1 and CDR2 (germline): SGHAT, FQDESV (reference sequence). The CDR3 is 16 amino acids. V gave up 4 bases and J gave up 5 bases; unmatched junction bases: 10.

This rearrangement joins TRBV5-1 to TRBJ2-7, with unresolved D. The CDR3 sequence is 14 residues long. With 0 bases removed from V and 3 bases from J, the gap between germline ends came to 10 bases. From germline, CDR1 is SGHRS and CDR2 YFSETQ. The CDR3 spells CASSLGRIDYEQYF. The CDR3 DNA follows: TGCGCCAGCAGCTTGGGCAGGATCGACTACGAGCAGTACTTC. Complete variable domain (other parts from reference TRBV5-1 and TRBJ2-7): KAGVTQTPRYLIKTRGQQVTLSCSPISGHRSVSWYQQTPGQGLQFLFEYFSETQRNKGNFPGRFSGRQFSNSRSEMNVSTLELGDSALYLCASSLGRIDYEQYFGPGTRLTVT.

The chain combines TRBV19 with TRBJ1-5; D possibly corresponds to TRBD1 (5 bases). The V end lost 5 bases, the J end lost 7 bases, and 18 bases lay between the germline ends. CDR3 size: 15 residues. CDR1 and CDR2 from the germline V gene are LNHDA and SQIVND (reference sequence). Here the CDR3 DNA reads TGTGCCAGTAGTTCCACCGGCGGGGGACGGCAGCCCCAGCATTTT. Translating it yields CASSSTGGGRQPQHF.